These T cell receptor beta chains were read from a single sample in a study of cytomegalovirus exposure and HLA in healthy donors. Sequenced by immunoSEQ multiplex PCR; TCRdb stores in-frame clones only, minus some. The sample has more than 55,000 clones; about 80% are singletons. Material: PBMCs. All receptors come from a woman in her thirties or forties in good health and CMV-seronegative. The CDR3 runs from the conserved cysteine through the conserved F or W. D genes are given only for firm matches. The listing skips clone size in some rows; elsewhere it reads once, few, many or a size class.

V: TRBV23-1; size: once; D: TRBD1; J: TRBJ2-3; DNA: TGCGCCAGCAGTCATCGGCCGGGACAGGCATACGGGAGCACAGATACGCAGTATTTT; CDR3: CASSHRPGQAYGSTDTQYF
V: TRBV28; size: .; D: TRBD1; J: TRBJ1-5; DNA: TGTGCCAGCGGTATCGACAGGGGGTTTCGCAATCAGCCCCAGCATTTT; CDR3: CASGIDRGFRNQPQHF
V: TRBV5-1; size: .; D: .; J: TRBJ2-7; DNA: TGCGCCAGCAGCTGGGGAGGGGGCGAGCAGTACTTC; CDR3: CASSWGGGEQYF
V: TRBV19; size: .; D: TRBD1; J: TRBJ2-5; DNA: TGTGCCAGTAGTCTAACAGGGGGAAAGGTGCAGTACTTC; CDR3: CASSLTGGKVQYF
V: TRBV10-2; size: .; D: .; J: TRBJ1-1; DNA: TGCGCCAGCAGTTTGAGCACTGAAGCTTTCTTT; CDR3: CASSLSTEAFF
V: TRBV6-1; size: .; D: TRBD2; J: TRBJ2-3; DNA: TGTGCCAGCAACCCGACTAGCACCAGCACAGATACGCAGTATTTT; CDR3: CASNPTSTSTDTQYF
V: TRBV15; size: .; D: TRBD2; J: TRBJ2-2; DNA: TGTGCCACCAGCAGAGATAGGGCTAGCGGGACCACCGGGGAGCTGTTTTTT; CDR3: CATSRDRASGTTGELFF
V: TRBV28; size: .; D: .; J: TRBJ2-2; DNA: TGTGCCAGCAGTTTTACGAACACCGGGGAGCTGTTTTTT; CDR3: CASSFTNTGELFF
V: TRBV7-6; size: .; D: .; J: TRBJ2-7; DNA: TGTGCCAGCAGCTTATATGCGGGACCGAACCCCTACGAGCAGTACTTC; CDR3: CASSLYAGPNPYEQYF
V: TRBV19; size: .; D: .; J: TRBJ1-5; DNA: TGTGCCAGTAGTATGGGGAGGGTTCAGCCCCAGCATTTT; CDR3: CASSMGRVQPQHF
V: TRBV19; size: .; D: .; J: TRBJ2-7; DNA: TGTGCCAGTAGTAGCTTGGACAGTCCCTACGAGCAGTACTTC; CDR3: CASSSLDSPYEQYF
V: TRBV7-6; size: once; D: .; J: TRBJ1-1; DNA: TGTGCCAGCAGCTCTACCAGGGACACTGAAGCTTTCTTT; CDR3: CASSSTRDTEAFF
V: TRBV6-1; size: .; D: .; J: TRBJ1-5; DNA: TGTGCCAGCAGAGAGGGAAGTCAGCCCCAGCATTTT; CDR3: CASREGSQPQHF
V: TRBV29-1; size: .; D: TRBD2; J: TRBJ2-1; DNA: TGCAGCGCCCGGGGCGGGAGCTCCTACAATGAGCAGTTCTTC; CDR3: CSARGGSSYNEQFF
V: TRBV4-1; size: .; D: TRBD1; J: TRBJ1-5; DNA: TGCGCCAGCAGCCAAGACAGTGGACAGGGGCTATGGCAGCCCCAGCATTTT; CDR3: CASSQDSGQGLWQPQHF
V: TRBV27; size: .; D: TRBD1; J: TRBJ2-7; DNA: TGTGCCAGCAGTATGACAGGGGCCTGGCAAGGGCAGTACTTC; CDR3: CASSMTGAWQGQYF
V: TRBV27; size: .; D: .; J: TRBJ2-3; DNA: TGTGCCAGCAGTTTATACAACACAGATACGCAGTATTTT; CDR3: CASSLYNTDTQYF
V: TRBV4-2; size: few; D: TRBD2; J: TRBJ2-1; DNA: TGTGCCAGCAGCCAAGGGACTAGCGGGGATGAGCAGTTCTTC; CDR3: CASSQGTSGDEQFF
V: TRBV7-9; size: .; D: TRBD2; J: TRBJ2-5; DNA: TGTGCCAGCAGCCACCGACTAGCGGGAGGGGAGACCCAGTACTTC; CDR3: CASSHRLAGGETQYF
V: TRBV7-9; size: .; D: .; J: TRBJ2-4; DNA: TGTGCCAGCAGCTTAATGGGCATGGTCAAAAACATTCAGTACTTC; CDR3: CASSLMGMVKNIQYF
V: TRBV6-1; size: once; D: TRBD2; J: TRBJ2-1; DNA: TGTGCCAGCAGTCTTACTAGCGGGCTCTACAATGAGCAGTTCTTC; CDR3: CASSLTSGLYNEQFF
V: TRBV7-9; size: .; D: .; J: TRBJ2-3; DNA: TGTGCCAGCAGCTTAGCGCGGGGCACAGATACGCAGTATTTT; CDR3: CASSLARGTDTQYF
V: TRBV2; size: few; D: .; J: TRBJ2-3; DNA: TGTGCCAGCAGTCTGGTTATCGGGCTAGCGAAGGTTAGGCCCACAGATACGCAGTATTTT; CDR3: CASSLVIGLAKVRPTDTQYF
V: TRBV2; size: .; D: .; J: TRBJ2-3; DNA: TGTGCCAGCATGCGGAGGACAGCTAGAGATACGCAGTATTTT; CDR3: CASMRRTARDTQYF
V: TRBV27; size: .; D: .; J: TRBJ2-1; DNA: TGTGCCAGCAGTTCGGGGATCCCCTGGATAGGCGAGCAGTTCTTC; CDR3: CASSSGIPWIGEQFF
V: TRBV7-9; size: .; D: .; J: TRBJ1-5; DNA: TGTGCCAGCAGCCGAGACTTTACCAGGGAGCCCCAGCATTTT; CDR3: CASSRDFTREPQHF
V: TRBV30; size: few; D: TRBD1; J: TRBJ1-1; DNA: TGTGCCTGGGGACAGGGATACACTGAAGCTTTCTTT; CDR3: CAWGQGYTEAFF
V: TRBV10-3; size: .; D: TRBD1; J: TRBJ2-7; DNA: TGTGCCATCAGGCCCGGACAGGGCAACGAGCAGTACTTC; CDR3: CAIRPGQGNEQYF
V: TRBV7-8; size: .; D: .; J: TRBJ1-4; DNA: TGTGCCAGCAGCCTCGGGGTTAGGGAAAAACTGTTTTTT; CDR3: CASSLGVREKLFF
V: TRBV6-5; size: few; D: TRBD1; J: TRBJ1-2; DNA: TGTGCCAGCAGATTCCGACAGGGGGGCTACACCTTC; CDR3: CASRFRQGGYTF
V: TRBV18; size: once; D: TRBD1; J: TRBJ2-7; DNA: TGTGCCAGCTCACCACCGGGGGACAGATATCCGCAGTACTTC; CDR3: CASSPPGDRYPQYF
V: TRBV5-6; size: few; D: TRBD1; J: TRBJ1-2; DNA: TGTGCCAGCAGCCCGACAGGGACTAACTATGGCTACACCTTC; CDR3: CASSPTGTNYGYTF
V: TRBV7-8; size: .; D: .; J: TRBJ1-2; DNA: TGTGCCAGCAGCTTAGATCTCAGGGATTTAAGTAATGGCTACACCTTC; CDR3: CASSLDLRDLSNGYTF
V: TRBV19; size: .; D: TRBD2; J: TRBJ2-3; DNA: TGTGCCAGTAGCCCCGGGGGGTCGGGCACAGATACGCAGTATTTT; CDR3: CASSPGGSGTDTQYF
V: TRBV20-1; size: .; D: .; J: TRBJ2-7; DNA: TGCAGTGCTAGCGGCGGCGGCAAGCAGTACTTC; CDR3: CSASGGGKQYF
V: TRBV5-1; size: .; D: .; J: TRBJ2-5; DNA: TGCGCCAGCAGCCCAGGTTTACAAGAGACCCAGTACTTC; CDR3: CASSPGLQETQYF
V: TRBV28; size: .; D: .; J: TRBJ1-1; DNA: TGTGCCAGCAGTTATCCCTCCAACACTGAAGCTTTCTTT; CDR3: CASSYPSNTEAFF
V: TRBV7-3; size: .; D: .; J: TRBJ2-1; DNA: TGTGCCAGCAGCTTACTCGGGAACGATGAGCAGTTCTTC; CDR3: CASSLLGNDEQFF
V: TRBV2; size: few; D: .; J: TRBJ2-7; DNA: TGTGCCAGCCTCGGGTCCTACGAGCAGTACTTC; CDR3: CASLGSYEQYF
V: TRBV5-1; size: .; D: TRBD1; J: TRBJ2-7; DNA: TGCGCCAGCAGCTTGCGACAGGGAATATACGAGCAGTACTTC; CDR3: CASSLRQGIYEQYF
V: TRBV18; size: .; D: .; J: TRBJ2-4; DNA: TGTGCCAGCTCACCTACTGAGGGAGCCAAAAACATTCAGTACTTC; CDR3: CASSPTEGAKNIQYF
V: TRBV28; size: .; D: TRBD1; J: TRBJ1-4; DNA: TGTGCCAGCACCGCCGGCAGGGGGCGAACTAATGAAAAACTGTTTTTT; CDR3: CASTAGRGRTNEKLFF
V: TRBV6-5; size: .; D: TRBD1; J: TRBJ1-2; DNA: TGTGCCAGCAGTTACATGGACAGGAACTATGGCTACACCTTC; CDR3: CASSYMDRNYGYTF
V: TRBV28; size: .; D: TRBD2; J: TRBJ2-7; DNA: TGTGCCAGCAGTTCCACTAGCGCAGGCGCCTACGAGCAGTACTTC; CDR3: CASSSTSAGAYEQYF
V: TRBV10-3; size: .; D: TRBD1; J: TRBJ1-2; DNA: TGTGCCATCAGTGAGTCGACAGGGAGAGAGTATGGCTACACCTTC; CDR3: CAISESTGREYGYTF
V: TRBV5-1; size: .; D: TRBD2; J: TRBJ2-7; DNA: TGCGCCAGCAGCTTGGCCCCATTCGGGGGGGCCCAGCAGTACTTC; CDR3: CASSLAPFGGAQQYF
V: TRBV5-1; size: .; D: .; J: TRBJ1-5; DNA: TGCGCCAGCAGCTTGGCCCCTCTACAGGTGAACAATCAGCCCCAGCATTTT; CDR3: CASSLAPLQVNNQPQHF
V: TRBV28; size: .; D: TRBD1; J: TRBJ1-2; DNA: TGTGCCAGCAGTACCCGAGGACAGGGGGCTGTCTATGGCTACACCTTC; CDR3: CASSTRGQGAVYGYTF
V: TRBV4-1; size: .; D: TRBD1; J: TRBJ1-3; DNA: TGCGCCAGCAGCCAGAGGGGGCTTGGAAACACCATATATTTT; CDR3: CASSQRGLGNTIYF
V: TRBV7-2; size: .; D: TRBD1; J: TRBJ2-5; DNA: TGTGCCAGCAGCTTGGTGGGACAGGGAGAGACCCAGTACTTC; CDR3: CASSLVGQGETQYF
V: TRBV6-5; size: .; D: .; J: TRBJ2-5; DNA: TGTGCCAGCGCGGGTTCAGGAGAGACCCAGTACTTC; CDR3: CASAGSGETQYF
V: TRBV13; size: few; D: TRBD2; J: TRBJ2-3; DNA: TGTGCCAGCAGCTTTTTAGCGGGAGATCAGGATACGCAGTATTTT; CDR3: CASSFLAGDQDTQYF
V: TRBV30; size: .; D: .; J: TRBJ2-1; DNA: TGTGCCGCTACGTTAGGAGGCTCCTCCTACAATGAGCAGTTCTTC; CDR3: CAATLGGSSYNEQFF
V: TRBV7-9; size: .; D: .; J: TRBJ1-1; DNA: TGTGCCAGCAGCTTAGGGCAGCACAGCACTGAAGCTTTCTTT; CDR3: CASSLGQHSTEAFF
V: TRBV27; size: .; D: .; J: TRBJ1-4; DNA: TGTGCCAGCAGGGCAGCAACTAATGAAAAACTGTTTTTT; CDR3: CASRAATNEKLFF